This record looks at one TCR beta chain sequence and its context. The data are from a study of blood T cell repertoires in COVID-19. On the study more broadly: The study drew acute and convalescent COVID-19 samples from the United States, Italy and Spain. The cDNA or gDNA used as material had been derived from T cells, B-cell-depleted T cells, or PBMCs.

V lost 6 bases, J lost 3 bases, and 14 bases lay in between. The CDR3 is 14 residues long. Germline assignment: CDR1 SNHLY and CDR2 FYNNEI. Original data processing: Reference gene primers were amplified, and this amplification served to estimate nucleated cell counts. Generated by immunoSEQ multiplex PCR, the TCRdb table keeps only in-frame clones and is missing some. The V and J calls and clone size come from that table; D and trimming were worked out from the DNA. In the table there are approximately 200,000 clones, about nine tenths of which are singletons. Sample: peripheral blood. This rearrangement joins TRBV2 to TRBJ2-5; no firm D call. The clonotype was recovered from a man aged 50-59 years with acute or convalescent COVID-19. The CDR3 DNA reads TGTGCCAGCAGCGAGGTGGCAGTGAAAGAGACCCAGTACTTC. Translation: CASSEVAVKETQYF.